The clone carrying this T cell receptor beta chain has more than one count but fewer than ten. The data derive from a study of blood T cells in healthy people across ages. In the study overall: Template-switching capture recovered about one barcoded beta molecule per two T cells.

V dropped 0 bases and J dropped 8 bases, with 10 bases sitting between them. Germline V gene data show CDR1 as SGHTA and CDR2 as FQGNSA. This CDR3 is built from 13 residues. Next came a second PCR, run for roughly 6 to 11 cycles, which used a sample-barcoded 5' primer along with a J-beta primer mix. Each TCR beta cDNA got a 12-nucleotide random molecular identifier. CDR3-containing paired-end reads numbering at least 2.5 million came from each sample. TCRdb re-called the 5' RACE reads with MiXCR, one entry per CDR3 protein. The repertoire holds 870,000 or so distinct CDR3 sequences, with about 30% as singletons. Samples had at least 7 million PBMCs isolated from them.

The rearrangement joins TRBV7-2 to TRBJ1-1, with a possible D match to TRBD1 (5 bases). The sequence came from a woman over 75 in good health. Sequenced: blood. CDR3 sequence (DNA): TGTGCCAGCAGCTTAGCGATGGGGCGAGAAGCTTTCTTT. Protein: CASSLAMGREAFF.